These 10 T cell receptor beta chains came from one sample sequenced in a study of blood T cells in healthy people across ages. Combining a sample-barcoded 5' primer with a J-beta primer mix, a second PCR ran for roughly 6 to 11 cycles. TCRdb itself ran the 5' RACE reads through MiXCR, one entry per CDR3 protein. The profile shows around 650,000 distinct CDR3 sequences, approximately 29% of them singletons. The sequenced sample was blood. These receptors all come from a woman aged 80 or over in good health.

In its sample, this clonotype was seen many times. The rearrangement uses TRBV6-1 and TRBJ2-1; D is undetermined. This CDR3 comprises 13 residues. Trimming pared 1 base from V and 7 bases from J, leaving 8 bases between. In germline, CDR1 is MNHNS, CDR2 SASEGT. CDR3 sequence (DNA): TGTGCCAGCAGTGAAGTGCTCAAAAATGAGCAGTTCTTC. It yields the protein CASSEVLKNEQFF.

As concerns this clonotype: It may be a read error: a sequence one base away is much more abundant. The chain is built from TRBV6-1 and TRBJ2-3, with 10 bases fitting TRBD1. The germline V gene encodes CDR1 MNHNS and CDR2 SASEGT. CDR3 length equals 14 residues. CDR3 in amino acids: CTNADRGGPDTQYF. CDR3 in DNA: TGTACCAACGCGGACAGGGGGGGACCAGATACGCAGTATTTT.

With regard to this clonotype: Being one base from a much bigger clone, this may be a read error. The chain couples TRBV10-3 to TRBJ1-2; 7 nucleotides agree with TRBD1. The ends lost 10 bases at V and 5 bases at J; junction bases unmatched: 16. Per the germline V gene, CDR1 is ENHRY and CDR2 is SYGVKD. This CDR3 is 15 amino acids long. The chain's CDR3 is CASREGGTDRYGYTF. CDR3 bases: TGTGCCAGCCGCGAGGGGGGGACAGATCGATATGGCTACACCTTC.

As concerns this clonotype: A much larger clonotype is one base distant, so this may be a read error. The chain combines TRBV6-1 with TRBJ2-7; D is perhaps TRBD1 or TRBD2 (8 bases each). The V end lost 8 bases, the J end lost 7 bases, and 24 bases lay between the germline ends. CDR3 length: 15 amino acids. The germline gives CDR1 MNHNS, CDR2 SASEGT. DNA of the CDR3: TGTGCCAGCGCCACGGGGGGGACAGGTCCCTGGGAGCAGTACTTC. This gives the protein CASATGGTGPWEQYF.

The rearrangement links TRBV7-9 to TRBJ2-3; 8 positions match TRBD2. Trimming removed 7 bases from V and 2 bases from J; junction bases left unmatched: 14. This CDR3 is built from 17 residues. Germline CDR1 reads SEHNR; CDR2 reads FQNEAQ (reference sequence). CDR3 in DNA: TGTGCCAGCACTACCCGTTCCTCGCGGGGGGACACAGATACGCAGTATTTT. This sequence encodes CASTTRSSRGDTDTQYF.

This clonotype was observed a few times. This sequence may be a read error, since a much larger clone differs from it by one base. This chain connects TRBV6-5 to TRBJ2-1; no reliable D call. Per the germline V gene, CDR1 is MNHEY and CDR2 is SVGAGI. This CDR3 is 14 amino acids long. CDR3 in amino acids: CASRYSTGPNEQFF. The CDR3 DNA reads TGTGCCAGCAGGTACTCGACTGGCCCCAATGAGCAGTTCTTC.

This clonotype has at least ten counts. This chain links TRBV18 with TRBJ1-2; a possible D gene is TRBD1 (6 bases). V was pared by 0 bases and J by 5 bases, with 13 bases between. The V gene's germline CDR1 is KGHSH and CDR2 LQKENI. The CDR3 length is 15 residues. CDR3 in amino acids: CASSPPGTSLYGYTF. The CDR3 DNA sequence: TGTGCCAGCTCACCACCCGGGACATCTTTATATGGCTACACCTTC.

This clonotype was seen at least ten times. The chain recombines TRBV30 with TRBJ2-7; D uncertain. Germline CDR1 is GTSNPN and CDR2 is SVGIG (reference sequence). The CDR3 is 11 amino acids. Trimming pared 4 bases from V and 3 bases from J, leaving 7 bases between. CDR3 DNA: TGTGCCTGGATACACCTCTACGAGCAGTACTTC. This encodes CAWIHLYEQYF. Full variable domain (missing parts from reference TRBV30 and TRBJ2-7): SQTIHQWPATLVQPVGSPLSLECTVEGTSNPNLYWYRQAAGRGLQLLFYSVGIGQISSEVPQNLSASRPQDRQFILSSKKLLLSDSGFYLCAWIHLYEQYFGPGTRLTVT.

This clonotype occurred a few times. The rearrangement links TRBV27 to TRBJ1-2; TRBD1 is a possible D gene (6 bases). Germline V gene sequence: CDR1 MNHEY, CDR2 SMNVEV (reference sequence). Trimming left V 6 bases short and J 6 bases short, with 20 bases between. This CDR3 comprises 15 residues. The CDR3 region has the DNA TGTGCCAGCAGCCCGGCCCAGGGGAATATCAATGGCTACACCTTC. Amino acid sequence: CASSPAQGNINGYTF.

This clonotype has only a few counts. The CDR3 nucleotides are TGTGCCAGCAGCTTGAACCCGTATAGCAATCAGCCCCAGCATTTT. Protein product: CASSLNPYSNQPQHF. This chain uses TRBV5-6 with TRBJ1-5; no reliable D call. The CDR3 has 15 amino acids. V was clipped by 1 base and J by 0 bases, with 8 bases between them. Germline loops: CDR1 SGHDT, CDR2 YYEEEE.